These T cell receptor beta chains were read from a single sample in a study of shared clonotypes between healthy human individuals. The assay was immunoSEQ multiplex PCR, and TCRdb's table has in-frame clones only and misses some. Among a few million clones, 85% to 95% were seen once, and the ten largest hold 0.3% to 0.45%. Specimen: naive CD4+ T cells from PBMCs. The receptors here all came from a man aged 18 to 29 in good health. Some clones in this sample may be carry-over from other donors' samples. CDR3s include the opening cysteine and the closing phenylalanine or tryptophan.

CDR3	V	J
CASSSPGQGLYEQYF	TRBV13	TRBJ2-7
CASSLVRSNEKLFF	TRBV27	TRBJ1-4
CASSHGQFLVTEAFF	TRBV6-1	TRBJ1-1
CSVEDRDGSETQYF	TRBV29-1	TRBJ2-5
CASSQEGTGVSIQYF	TRBV4-1	TRBJ2-4
CASSLVVQGYEQYF	TRBV7-9	TRBJ2-7
CASSLTAPNYGYTF	TRBV28	TRBJ1-2
CATILTGTGGLQYF	TRBV27	TRBJ2-7
CASSLEGGRETQYF	TRBV7-9	TRBJ2-5
CASSLSLNTEAFF	TRBV7-9	TRBJ1-1
CASSLARGSETQYF	TRBV7-2	TRBJ2-5
CSGKLAQSTDTQYF	TRBV29-1	TRBJ2-3
CASSLDYKNIQYF	TRBV28	TRBJ2-4
CASSQKTRTSSGGYNEQFF	TRBV4-2	TRBJ2-1
CASRKLAGVKVSLYEQYF	TRBV28	TRBJ2-7
CASSLGIPTEAFF	TRBV18	TRBJ1-1
CASSYRDSSYNEQFF	TRBV7-6	TRBJ2-1
CASSRSSYNEQFF	TRBV27	TRBJ2-1
CASSLGTGGYNEQFF	TRBV5-4	TRBJ2-1
CAWSGMQAQTQYF	TRBV30	TRBJ2-5
CASSLTGTGTNTEAFF	TRBV5-1	TRBJ1-1
CASSYSGTGGRETQYF	TRBV6-5	TRBJ2-5
CASSRREERGTQYF	TRBV27	TRBJ2-5
CASSLVGHPYGYTF	TRBV5-1	TRBJ1-2
CASSATAYGYTF	TRBV6-1	TRBJ1-2